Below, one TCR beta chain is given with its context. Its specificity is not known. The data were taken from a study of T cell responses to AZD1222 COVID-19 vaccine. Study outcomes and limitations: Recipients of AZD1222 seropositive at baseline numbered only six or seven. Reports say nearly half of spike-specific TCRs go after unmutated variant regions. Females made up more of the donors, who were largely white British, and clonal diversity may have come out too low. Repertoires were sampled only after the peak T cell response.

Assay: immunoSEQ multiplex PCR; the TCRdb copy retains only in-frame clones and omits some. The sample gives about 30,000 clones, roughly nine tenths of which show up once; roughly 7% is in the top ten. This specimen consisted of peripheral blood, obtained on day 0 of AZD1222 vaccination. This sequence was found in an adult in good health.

Here the CDR3 DNA reads TGTGCCAGCAGCCCGGGGGCGGGCAGGGCCTATGGCTACACCTTC. It is translated as CASSPGAGRAYGYTF. V and J are TRBV7-9 and TRBJ1-2; tentative D call: TRBD1 (6 bases). V lost 5 bases and J lost 4, with 17 bases in between. The CDR3 totals 15 residues. Germline V gene sequence: CDR1 SEHNR, CDR2 FQNEAQ (reference sequence). Complete variable domain (other parts from reference TRBV7-9 and TRBJ1-2): DTGVSQNPRHKITKRGQNVTFRCDPISEHNRLYWYRQTLGQGPEFLTYFQNEAQLEKSRLLSDRFSAERPKGSFSTLEIQRTEQGDSAMYLCASSPGAGRAYGYTFGSGTRLTVV.